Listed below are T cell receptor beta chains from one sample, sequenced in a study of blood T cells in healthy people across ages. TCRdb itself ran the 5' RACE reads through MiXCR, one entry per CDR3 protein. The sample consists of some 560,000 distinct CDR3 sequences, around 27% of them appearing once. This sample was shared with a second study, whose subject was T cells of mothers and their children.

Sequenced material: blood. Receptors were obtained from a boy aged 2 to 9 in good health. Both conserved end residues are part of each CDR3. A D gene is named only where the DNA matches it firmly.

CDR3aa: CSVNTRDSNTEAFF
v_gene: TRBV29-1
j_gene: TRBJ1-1
d_gene: TRBD1

CDR3aa: CASSYSFGGQGNTIYF
v_gene: TRBV6-5
j_gene: TRBJ1-3
d_gene: TRBD1

CDR3aa: CASSYSATRTGYGETQYF
v_gene: TRBV6-2/TRBV6-3
j_gene: TRBJ2-5
d_gene: -

CDR3aa: CASSLGQAPMETQYF
v_gene: TRBV12-3/TRBV12-4
j_gene: TRBJ2-5
d_gene: -

CDR3aa: CSARNLAGGDTGELFF
v_gene: TRBV20-1
j_gene: TRBJ2-2
d_gene: TRBD2

CDR3aa: CASSFAGDETQYF
v_gene: TRBV5-1
j_gene: TRBJ2-5
d_gene: -

CDR3aa: CASSEIGFGQETQYF
v_gene: TRBV2
j_gene: TRBJ2-5
d_gene: -

CDR3aa: CASSLEGANYGYTF
v_gene: TRBV5-1
j_gene: TRBJ1-2
d_gene: -

CDR3aa: CASSFWQGATDTQYF
v_gene: TRBV12-3/TRBV12-4
j_gene: TRBJ2-3
d_gene: TRBD1

CDR3aa: CSVGIGNTEAFF
v_gene: TRBV29-1
j_gene: TRBJ1-1
d_gene: -

CDR3aa: CASSIDRGDYNEQFF
v_gene: TRBV7-6
j_gene: TRBJ2-1
d_gene: TRBD1

CDR3aa: CASSFRQPSGNTIYF
v_gene: TRBV28
j_gene: TRBJ1-3
d_gene: -

CDR3aa: CASSFVTGTYEQYF
v_gene: TRBV27
j_gene: -
d_gene: TRBD1

CDR3aa: CASSPGTSGVFIPETQYF
v_gene: TRBV12-3/TRBV12-4
j_gene: TRBJ2-5
d_gene: TRBD2

CDR3aa: CASSHPGTLTYEQYF
v_gene: TRBV4-1
j_gene: TRBJ2-7
d_gene: -

CDR3aa: CASSQDNSGKAYEQYF
v_gene: TRBV4-1
j_gene: -
d_gene: TRBD2

CDR3aa: CASSYSGSSTDTQYF
v_gene: TRBV6-5
j_gene: TRBJ2-3
d_gene: -